In its sample, the clone carrying this TCR beta chain was seen many times. As yet, its antigen is unknown. Orbital computed tomography, together with clinical symptoms, serum thyroxine, TRAb and thyroid ultrasound, was used for diagnosis. CDR3 regions of TCR beta were amplified from RNA transcripts. Investigators did first-round RT-PCR with HTBI primers, then second-round multiplex PCR. TCRdb independently ran MiXCR on the multiplex PCR reads; one entry per CDR3 protein. Counted here are hundreds of thousands of distinct CDR3 sequences, 15% to 17% occurring once; the ten biggest clones make up roughly 7%. These data are taken from a study of Graves' ophthalmopathy and Graves' hyperthyroidism. Study results and caveats: A majority of expanded thyroid clonotypes exceeding 0.001 frequency were likewise present in blood.

Germline CDR1 reads SGHRS; CDR2 reads YFSETQ. The CDR3 has 13 amino acids. V was clipped by 3 bases and J by 2 bases, with 8 bases between them. The TCR comes from a woman between 18 and 30 years old with stable Graves' hyperthyroidism. The chain uses TRBV5-1 and TRBJ1-2; D unresolved. Material: peripheral blood. CDR3 protein: CASSSSQNYGYTF. The CDR3 nucleotides read TGCGCCAGCAGCTCGTCGCAGAACTATGGCTACACCTTC.